This T cell receptor beta chain was observed in a study of cytomegalovirus exposure and HLA in healthy donors. Whole-study results and caveats: Clonal expansion was found to be greater in HLA-associated TCR beta chains than in equally common others in a later analysis. For TCR beta chains, V- and J-gene trimming was later linked to a missense DCLRE1C variant.

The PCR contained 60 Vbeta and 13 Jbeta primers. Produced via immunoSEQ multiplex PCR; TCRdb's table is partial and in-frame only. The table records 90,000 to 100,000 clones, roughly 70% of them present only once. V lost 5 bases and J lost 4; bases outside the gene matches: 9. CDR3 length equals 15 residues. Per the germline V gene, CDR1 is SGHNT and CDR2 is YYREEE (reference sequence). The table lists this clone with a count of one. Its antigen is not identified. This TCR came from a male donor in good health and CMV-seronegative. The V call is TRBV5-4, the J call TRBJ1-2; 9 bases match TRBD1. The sample consisted of PBMCs. The DNA of the CDR3 is TGTGCCAGCAGGACCGGACAGGGGTTTTCCTATGGCTACACCTTC. Residues: CASRTGQGFSYGYTF.